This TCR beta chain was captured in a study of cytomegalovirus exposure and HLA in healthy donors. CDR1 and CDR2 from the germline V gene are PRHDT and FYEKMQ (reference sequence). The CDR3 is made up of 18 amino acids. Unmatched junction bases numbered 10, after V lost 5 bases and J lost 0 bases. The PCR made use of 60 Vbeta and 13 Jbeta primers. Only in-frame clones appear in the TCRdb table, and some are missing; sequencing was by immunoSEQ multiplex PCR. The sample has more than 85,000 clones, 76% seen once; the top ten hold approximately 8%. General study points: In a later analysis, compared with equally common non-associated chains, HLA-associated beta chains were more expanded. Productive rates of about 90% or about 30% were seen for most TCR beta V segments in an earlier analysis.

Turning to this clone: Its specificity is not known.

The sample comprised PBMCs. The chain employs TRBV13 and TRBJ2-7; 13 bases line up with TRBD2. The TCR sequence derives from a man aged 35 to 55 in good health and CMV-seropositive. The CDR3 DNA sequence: TGTGCCAGCAGCGCCGCCCTGGGACTAGCGGGAAGCTCCTACGAGCAGTACTTC. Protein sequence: CASSAALGLAGSSYEQYF.